This T cell receptor (beta chain) is from a study of CD8 T cells in Susac syndrome. In the study overall: Active disease was present in about 6 of the sequenced Susac syndrome patients, and remission in eight. Susac syndrome patients were untreated, on corticosteroids with some adding intravenous immunoglobulin, or on intravenous immunoglobulin only.

Points on this clonotype: What it binds is unknown.

The germline V gene encodes CDR1 SGDLS and CDR2 YYNGEE. V lost 2 bases, J lost 4 bases, and 4 bases lay in between. CDR3 length: 12 residues. Random hexamers served to reverse transcribe roughly 0.45 to 1 ug RNA. The method of amplification for TCR beta CDR3 was immunoSEQ multiplex PCR, covering 54 Vbeta and 13 Jbeta. TCRdb reanalysed the immunoSEQ multiplex PCR reads using MiXCR and keeps one entry per CDR3 protein. The top ten clones hold approximately 0.1% of a sample with about 240,000 distinct CDR3 sequences, almost 97% of them seen once. Study-wide findings and caveats: The study conceded that relatively few individuals underwent its TCR sequencing and HLA analysis.

This receptor was obtained from a human donor with Susac syndrome. This chain links TRBV9 with TRBJ1-3; D gene unclear. Input material: CD4+ T cells from PBMCs. CDR3 amino acids: CASSVTGNTIYF. The DNA for the CDR3 is TGTGCCAGCAGCGTTACGGGAAACACCATATATTTT.